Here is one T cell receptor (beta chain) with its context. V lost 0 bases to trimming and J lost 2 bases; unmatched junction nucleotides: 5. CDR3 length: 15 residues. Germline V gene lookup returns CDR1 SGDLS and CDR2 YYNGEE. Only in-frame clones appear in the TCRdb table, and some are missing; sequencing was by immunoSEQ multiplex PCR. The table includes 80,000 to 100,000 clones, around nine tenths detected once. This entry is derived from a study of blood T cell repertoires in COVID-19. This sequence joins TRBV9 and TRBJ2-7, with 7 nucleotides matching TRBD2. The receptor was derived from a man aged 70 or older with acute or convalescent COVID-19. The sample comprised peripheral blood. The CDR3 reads CASSVAWEGAYEQYF. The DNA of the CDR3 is TGTGCCAGCAGCGTAGCGTGGGAGGGTGCCTACGAGCAGTACTTC.